The present TCR beta chain was sequenced within a study of early T cells in non-severe SARS-CoV-2 infection (dated by TCRdb to about 2021). Context from the whole study: TCR sequencing used bulk RNA from unsorted whole blood, so alpha and beta chains could not be paired. Broad study findings and their caveats: VDJdb matching was skewed toward anti-spike CD8 responses, so virus-specific expansions were likely underestimated and private and CD4 specificities were missed.

Set within a cohort of healthcare workers in London, UK, this nested case-control study involved weekly PCR testing of nasopharyngeal swabs along with blood sampling. Healthcare workers were recruited between 23 and 31 March 2020, during the week of the UK lockdown, and were followed weekly for up to 16 weeks. Via the germline V gene, CDR1 is SGHNT and CDR2 YENEEA. A distance of 7 bases separates the germline ends of V and J, which lose 3 bases and 7 bases respectively. The cysteine opens and the phenylalanine closes a CDR3 of 13 amino acids. Left in the record is the CDR3 DNA by itself, 39 bases read in frame from the first base. The library was generated by 5' RACE. Sequencing was performed on a NextSeq 500. Unique molecular identifiers were attached to individual cDNA molecules in the TCR library protocol so that sequencing error and PCR bias could be corrected. Sequencing covered both TCR alpha and beta chains, and within each sample the abundances of alpha and beta sequences were tightly co-correlated. Under the source paper's analysis protocol: Decombinator V4 was used to annotate the V gene, J gene and CDR3 of the TCR sequences. Expanded TCRs were defined as changing significantly between any two time points under a Poisson model with p below 0.0001. TCR abundances were normalised to the total number of TCRs sequenced per sample and were expressed as counts per million. TRAV1-2 paired with TRAJ12, TRAJ20 or TRAJ33 defined MAIT TCRs, while TRAV10 paired with TRAJ18 defined iNKT TCRs. VDJdb, accessed 1 November 2021, was searched for CMV, EBV and SARS-CoV-2 annotated TCRs, with TCRs annotated for multiple antigens excluded. Using fastp at Q25 and MiXCR, TCRdb reprocessed the public reads and kept productive beta chains. When rows share a CDR3 protein, they turn into one entry using the most common DNA and genes. These V and J calls derive from TCRdb rather than the authors' analysis. This sample has 75,000 to 90,000 distinct CDR3 sequences in its table, and roughly 13% of those were observed once. Around 1.1% of the sample rests with the top ten.

Many counts were recorded for this clonotype. Its antigen is unknown. No base-level quality is on record; no much larger clone is a single base apart. The sequence links TRBV11-3 to TRBJ1-6; too little of a D gene remains to name it. Sequences were obtained from whole blood. This receptor was obtained from an adult who was a healthcare worker with PCR-confirmed SARS-CoV-2 infection or an uninfected control (not recorded which). The DNA sequence follows: TGTGCCAGCAGCTTTATGAAGAATTCACCCCTCCACTTT. Protein translation: CASSFMKNSPLHF. Full variable domain (CDR3 extended with the reference TRBV11-3 and TRBJ1-6 proteins): EAGVVQSPRYKIIEKKQPVAFWCNPISGHNTLYWYLQNLGQGPELLIRYENEEAVDDSQLPKDRFSAERLKGVDSTLKIQPAELGDSAVYLCASSFMKNSPLHFGNGTRLTVT.